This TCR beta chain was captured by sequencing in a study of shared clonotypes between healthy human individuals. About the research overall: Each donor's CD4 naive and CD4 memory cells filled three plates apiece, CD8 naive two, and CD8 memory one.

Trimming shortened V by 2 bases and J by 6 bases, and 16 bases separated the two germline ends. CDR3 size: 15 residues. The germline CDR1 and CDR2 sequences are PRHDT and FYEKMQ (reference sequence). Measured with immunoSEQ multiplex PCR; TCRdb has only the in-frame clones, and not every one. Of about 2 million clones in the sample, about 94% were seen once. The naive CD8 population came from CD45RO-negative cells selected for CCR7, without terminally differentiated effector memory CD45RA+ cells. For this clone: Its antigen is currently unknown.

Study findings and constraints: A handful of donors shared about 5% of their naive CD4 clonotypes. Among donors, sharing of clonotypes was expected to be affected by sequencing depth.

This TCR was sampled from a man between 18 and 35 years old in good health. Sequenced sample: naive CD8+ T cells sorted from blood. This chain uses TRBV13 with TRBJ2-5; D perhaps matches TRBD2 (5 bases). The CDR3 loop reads CASSLRISGLKTQYF. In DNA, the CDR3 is TGTGCCAGCAGCTTACGAATAAGCGGTCTCAAGACCCAGTACTTC.